This passage covers 24 T cell receptor beta chains from one sample sequenced in a study of OX40 agonist ivuxolimab in advanced cancers. The table came from immunoSEQ multiplex PCR; TCRdb's copy has only in-frame clones and leaves some out. The table has more than 55,000 clones, more than 70% seen once; the top ten hold roughly 6.1%. The sequences come from CD4+ or CD8+ T cells sorted from blood, collected in a trial of the OX40 agonist ivuxolimab. These receptors were obtained from an adult with an advanced solid tumor such as melanoma, head and neck, liver or kidney cancer.

V usage is TRBV29-1 and J usage is TRBJ1-1, with a tentative D call TRBD1 (5 bases). CDR1 is SQVTM, CDR2 ANQGSEA, per germline. The CDR3 covers 12 residues. Deletions cut 7 bases from V and 7 bases from J, with 16 bases between. The CDR3 reads CSAPQGAYEAFF. The CDR3 DNA follows: TGCAGCGCTCCCCAGGGAGCGTATGAAGCTTTCTTT.

In this sample, this clone turned up once. The V and J genes are TRBV28 and TRBJ1-1; TRBD1 aligns across 10 bases. The CDR3 sequence is 14 residues long. J lost 3 bases, V lost 7 bases, and 5 bases had no gene match. CDR1 MDHEN and CDR2 SYDVKM come from the germline V gene. CDR3 sequence reads: CASKPGQGHTEAFF. In DNA, the CDR3 is TGTGCCAGCAAACCGGGACAGGGGCACACTGAAGCTTTCTTT.

The V call is TRBV27, the J call TRBJ2-3; 10 bases fit TRBD2. Per germline, CDR1 MNHEY and CDR2 SMNVEV (reference sequence). The CDR3 spans 16 residues. Unmatched junction bases numbered 5, after V lost 5 bases and J lost 0 bases. The CDR3: CASSRGLARSTDTQYF. CDR3 nucleotide sequence: TGTGCCAGCAGTCGGGGACTAGCGCGTAGCACAGATACGCAGTATTTT.

Here the CDR3 reads CASSPSTGENYGYTF. The DNA of the CDR3 is TGTGCCAGCTCACCTTCGACAGGGGAGAACTATGGCTACACCTTC. The J gene is TRBJ1-2, the V gene TRBV18, with 8 positions matching TRBD1. V was clipped by 3 bases and J by 2 bases; unmatched bases: 5. This CDR3 contains 15 residues. Germline assignment: CDR1 KGHSH and CDR2 LQKENI.

The chain employs TRBV7-9 and TRBJ1-4; D is unclear. Trimming removed 2 bases from V and 0 bases from J, with 7 bases in between. The CDR3 extends over 15 amino acids. Per the germline V gene, CDR1 is SEHNR and CDR2 is FQNEAQ (reference sequence). Here the CDR3 DNA reads TGTGCCAGCAGCTTATGGGGTGCAACTAATGAAAAACTGTTTTTT. The encoded protein is CASSLWGATNEKLFF.

V usage is TRBV7-2 and J usage is TRBJ2-7, with 12 positions matching TRBD2. The CDR3 covers 15 residues. Germline CDR1 is SGHTA and CDR2 is FQGNSA. Trimming at V came to 5 bases and at J to 4 bases, leaving 6 bases not matched to a gene. The CDR3 here is CASSPLAGGGYEQYF. CDR3 sequence (DNA): TGTGCCAGCAGCCCACTAGCGGGAGGAGGGTACGAGCAGTACTTC.

This clone was found a few times. The rearrangement joins TRBV19 to TRBJ1-1; a weak D match, TRBD1 (6 bases). V was pared by 4 bases and J by 6 bases, with 12 bases between. The CDR3 contains 13 residues. Germline V gives CDR1 LNHDA, CDR2 SQIVND (reference sequence). The CDR3 is CASSTSDRPEAFF. CDR3 nucleotide sequence: TGTGCCAGTAGTACGTCGGACAGACCTGAAGCTTTCTTT.

The chain uses TRBV19 and TRBJ1-5; TRBD1 matches at 11 bases. The ends lost 0 bases at V and 9 bases at J; junction bases unmatched: 7. This CDR3 spans 16 amino acids. Germline CDR1 is LNHDA and CDR2 is SQIVND (reference sequence). The CDR3 DNA reads TGTGCCAGTAGTATAGATAGGACAGGGGGCATAAGGCCCCAGCATTTT. Translated: CASSIDRTGGIRPQHF.

CDR3 sequence (DNA): TGTGCCAGCAGAAGCCGGGACAGACCATACGAGCAGTACTTC. Translation: CASRSRDRPYEQYF. The chain links TRBV6-5 to TRBJ2-7; TRBD1 agrees at 7 bases. This CDR3 is built from 14 residues. V trimming: 6 bases; J trimming: 4 bases; junction bases outside the gene matches: 9. Germline loops: CDR1 MNHEY, CDR2 SVGAGI.

The chain couples TRBV7-6 to TRBJ2-1; 7 nucleotides match TRBD1. V trimming: 5 bases; J trimming: 6 bases; junction bases outside the gene matches: 4. Germline V gene data show CDR1 as SGHVS and CDR2 as FNYEAQ. The CDR3 has 13 residues. CDR3 amino acids: CASSENRGNEQFF. The CDR3 nucleotides are TGTGCCAGCAGCGAAAACAGGGGCAATGAGCAGTTCTTC.

The chain couples TRBV7-2 to TRBJ2-7, with TRBD2 as a possible D gene (6 bases). V gave up 0 bases and J gave up 3 bases, with 9 bases separating them. The CDR3 is 14 amino acids. The germline CDR1 and CDR2 sequences are SGHTA and FQGNSA. The CDR3 DNA reads TGTGCCAGCAGCTTAGCTATCGGGGGCTACGAGCAGTACTTC. Its protein is CASSLAIGGYEQYF. The full variable domain, with the rest looked up from reference TRBV7-2 and TRBJ2-7, is GAGVSQSPSNKVTEKGKDVELRCDPISGHTALYWYRQSLGQGLEFLIYFQGNSAPDKSGLPSDRFSAERTGGSVSTLTIQRTQQEDSAVYLCASSLAIGGYEQYFGPGTRLTVT.

The V and J genes are TRBV5-1 and TRBJ1-2; D is uncertain. Per germline, CDR1 SGHRS and CDR2 YFSETQ. CDR3 length equals 15 residues. The V and J ends lost 3 bases and 0 bases respectively, with 12 bases between them. CDR3 DNA: TGCGCCAGCAGCTCCGGACGGCAAGCTAACTATGGCTACACCTTC. Its protein is CASSSGRQANYGYTF.

The rearrangement links TRBV7-3 to TRBJ2-2; D is undetermined. CDR1 SGHTA and CDR2 FQGTGA come from the germline V gene. Trimming left V 4 bases short and J 1 base short, with 1 base between. The CDR3 runs 12 residues. The CDR3 nucleotides are TGTGCCAGCAGCTGGAACACCGGGGAGCTGTTTTTT. It translates to CASSWNTGELFF.

The chain carries TRBV19 and TRBJ2-5; 14 nucleotides match TRBD2. The CDR3 loop spans 14 amino acids. Trimming cost V 4 bases and J 13 bases; bases outside gene matches: 8. Germline loops: CDR1 LNHDA, CDR2 SQIVND (reference sequence). This CDR3 is CASSTRLAGGPLYF. For the CDR3, the DNA is TGTGCCAGTAGTACGCGACTAGCGGGAGGGCCCCTGTACTTC.

This clone came up many times. The rearrangement uses TRBV4-3 and TRBJ1-2, with D possibly being TRBD1 (6 bases). Trimming removed 0 bases from V and 4 bases from J, with 15 bases in between. Germline V gene sequence: CDR1 LGHNA, CDR2 YSLEER. The length of the CDR3 is 16 residues. The CDR3 DNA sequence: TGCGCCAGCAGCCAAGATTTCGGAGGGGGGGGCTATGGCTACACCTTC. This encodes CASSQDFGGGGYGYTF.

This sequence joins TRBV11-3 and TRBJ2-7; TRBD2 matches at 8 bases. This CDR3 comprises 15 residues. Trimming removed 5 bases from V and 5 bases from J; junction bases left unmatched: 11. Germline V gives CDR1 SGHNT, CDR2 YENEEA. CDR3 in DNA: TGTGCCAGCAGCGGAGGACTAGCCGTTTCGGACGAGCAGTACTTC. Amino acid sequence: CASSGGLAVSDEQYF.

The chain recombines TRBV29-1 with TRBJ1-4, with D possibly matching TRBD1 (6 bases). CDR1 SQVTM and CDR2 ANQGSEA come from the germline V gene. V was shortened by 8 bases and J by 7 bases, with 14 bases between the two germline ends. The CDR3 covers 12 residues. The CDR3 region is CSIQGVSEKLFF. CDR3 nucleotides: TGCAGCATACAGGGTGTGAGTGAAAAACTGTTTTTT. The full variable domain, completed using reference TRBV29-1 and TRBJ1-4, is SAVISQKPSRDICQRGTSLTIQCQVDSQVTMMFWYRQQPGQSLTLIATANQGSEATYESGFVIDKFPISRPNLTFSTLTVSNMSPEDSSIYLCSIQGVSEKLFFGSGTQLSVL.

The CDR3 region has the DNA TGTGCCAGCAGTTTACGGGCAGGGCCATATCAGCCCCAGCATTTT. Its protein is CASSLRAGPYQPQHF. This chain uses TRBV27 with TRBJ1-5, with D perhaps TRBD1 (5 bases). From germline, CDR1 is MNHEY and CDR2 SMNVEV (reference sequence). This CDR3 region has 15 residues. With 2 bases removed from V and 5 bases from J, the gap between germline ends came to 13 bases.

In its sample, this clone was seen a few times. This rearrangement joins TRBV7-6 to TRBJ2-6; either TRBD1 or TRBD2 may fit D (5 bases each). V gave up 0 bases and J gave up 4 bases, with 7 bases separating them. The germline V gene has CDR1 SGHVS and CDR2 FNYEAQ. This CDR3 region has 15 residues. CDR3 bases: TGTGCCAGCAGCTTAGCGGGGGACGGGGCCAACGTCCTGACTTTC. Translated, it gives CASSLAGDGANVLTF.

The chain has TRBV4-3 and TRBJ2-1, with 12 bases aligning to TRBD2. The germline V gene encodes CDR1 LGHNA and CDR2 YSLEER. This CDR3 is 16 amino acids long. J was trimmed by 10 bases and V by 0 bases; bases with no gene match: 7. The CDR3 here is CASSQEPSGRALEQFF. The CDR3 coding sequence is TGCGCCAGCAGCCAAGAACCTAGCGGGAGGGCCTTAGAGCAGTTCTTC.

The rearrangement uses TRBV4-1 and TRBJ1-1; 8 positions match TRBD1. Germline CDR1 MGHRA, CDR2 YSYEKL. The J segment lost 4 bases and the V segment lost 4 bases, leaving 8 bases of the junction unmatched. This CDR3 has 15 amino acids. The CDR3 loop is CASSPGTGGSTEAFF. Here the CDR3 DNA reads TGCGCCAGCAGCCCCGGCACAGGGGGGTCCACTGAAGCTTTCTTT.

The chain joins TRBV18 to TRBJ1-2, with TRBD1 matching over 7 bases. Germline V lookup: CDR1 KGHSH, CDR2 LQKENI. CDR3 length equals 14 residues. Trimming cost V 3 bases and J 3 bases; bases outside gene matches: 4. The chain's CDR3 is CASSPLGQDYGYTF. In DNA, the CDR3 is TGTGCCAGCTCACCCCTTGGACAGGACTATGGCTACACCTTC.

The chain employs TRBV5-1 and TRBJ1-1; D is possibly TRBD1 (6 bases). From germline, CDR1 is SGHRS and CDR2 YFSETQ. The CDR3 length is 16 residues. V lost 3 bases and J lost 1, with 16 bases in between. For the CDR3, the DNA is TGCGCCAGCAGCTCCAGGGGAAGGGGTAAGAACACTGAAGCTTTCTTT. Translation: CASSSRGRGKNTEAFF.

The chain couples TRBV30 to TRBJ2-3; D remains ambiguous. Trimming cost V 1 base and J 10 bases, with 12 bases left between them. CDR3 length: 12 amino acids. Germline V gives CDR1 GTSNPN, CDR2 SVGIG (reference sequence). CDR3 sequence (DNA): TGTGCCTGGAGTGGTAATAATGAGGCGCAGTATTTT. The encoded protein is CAWSGNNEAQYF.